Below are 15 T cell receptor beta chains sequenced from a single sample in a study of tumor and adjacent non-tumor tissue in lung cancer (dated by TCRdb to the late 2010s). Library preparation used multiplex PCR. The sample was run on an Illumina HiSeq 2500. Following protocols modified from ARM-PCR, the researchers constructed TCRbeta libraries through three rounds of nested PCR with primers (Table S4). TCRdb took the public reads, trimmed them with fastp at Q25, ran MiXCR for clone calling and kept in-frame beta chains. Every entry covers one CDR3 protein and lists the most common genes and DNA from its rows. Here the sample has 100,000 to 150,000 distinct CDR3 sequences; 66% occur a single time. Over 10% of the sample belongs to the ten largest clones. RNA was isolated from bulk, unsorted tissue, and RNA quality was assessed with a NanoDrop ND-1000 and an Agilent 2100. Sequencing input: lung tumor tissue. The receptors derive from a young man with non-small cell lung cancer.

A remark on this clonotype: A single base separates this from a much larger clone, so it may be a read error. The rearrangement uses TRBV29-1 and TRBJ2-5; D is unclear. CDR3 length equals 13 residues. Per the germline V gene, CDR1 is SQVTM and CDR2 is ANQGSEA. The CDR3 nucleotides are TGCGGCGTTGAAACGGCGGCTCAAGAGACCCAGTACTTC. Its translation is CGVETAAQETQYF.

As concerns this clonotype: It may be a read error: a sequence one base away is much more abundant. The rearrangement joins TRBV10-3 to TRBJ2-7; unclear D gene. Germline values: CDR1 ENHRY, CDR2 SYGVKD. This CDR3 is built from 15 residues. The CDR3 nucleotides are TGTGCCATCAGTGAGTCGGATGGGAAGGCCTACAAGCAGTACTTC. Translating it yields CAISESDGKAYKQYF.

The V gene is TRBV20-1, the J gene TRBJ2-1; D is ambiguous. CDR3 length: 14 residues. Trimming removed 5 bases from V and 6 bases from J, with 17 bases in between. CDR1 is DFQATT, CDR2 SNEGSKA, per germline (reference sequence). The CDR3 nucleotides read TGCAGTGCTCGGAACTACCTTACCTTCAATGAGCAGTTCTTC. Translating gives CSARNYLTFNEQFF.

CDR3 nucleotides: TGTGCCAACAAGGGACAGGCGGGCTCCTACAATGAGCAGTTCTTC. Translating it yields CANKGQAGSYNEQFF. The rearrangement uses TRBV6-2 or TRBV6-3 and TRBJ2-1; TRBD1 aligns across 8 bases. After removal of 10 bases from V and 0 bases from J, the junction contained 8 bases not matched to a gene. The CDR3 sequence is 15 residues long. Germline V gene lookup returns CDR1 MNHEY and CDR2 SVGEGT.

This clonotype was counted once. A much larger clone is a single base away; this may be a read error. This chain joins TRBV6-2 or TRBV6-3 and TRBJ2-5; D uncertain. The V gene lost 8 bases and the J gene lost 5 bases, with 9 bases spanning the gap. The CDR3 is 11 amino acids. The V gene's germline CDR1 is MNHEY and CDR2 SVGEGT. CDR3 residues: CASGSWETQYF. CDR3 nucleotide sequence: TGTGCCAGCGGTTCCTGGGAGACCCAGTACTTC.

A remark on this clonotype: Possible read error: a much larger clone is one base away. As the CDR3 is not closed by the conserved phenylalanine or tryptophan, this likely results from a read error. The chain is built from TRBV12-3 or TRBV12-4 and TRBJ2-2; D is unclear. This CDR3 region has 12 residues. The V gene lost 3 bases and the J gene lost 4 bases, with 3 bases spanning the gap. The CDR3 loop is CASSLATGELFY. CDR3 sequence (DNA): TGTGCCAGCAGTTTGGCCACCGGGGAGCTGTTTTAT.

This rearrangement joins TRBV11-3 to TRBJ1-1; unclear D gene. Germline loops: CDR1 SGHNT, CDR2 YENEEA. The CDR3 runs 14 residues. CDR3 bases: TGTGACGGCAGCTTAGGTTGGGGAGGCACTGAAGCTTTCTTT. It encodes CDGSLGWGGTEAFF. Filled out from reference TRBV11-3 and TRBJ1-1, the complete variable domain reads EAGVVQSPRYKIIEKKQPVAFWCNPISGHNTLYWYLQNLGQGPELLIRYENEEAVDDSQLPKDRFSAERLKGVDSTLKIQPAELGDSAVYLCDGSLGWGGTEAFFGQGTRLTVV.

Concerning this clonotype itself: This could be a read error, since a much larger clone is one nucleotide away. The V and J genes are TRBV7-2 and TRBJ2-1; 10 bases are shared with TRBD2. The length of the CDR3 is 20 residues. Per germline, CDR1 SGHTA and CDR2 FQGNSA. V lost 5 bases to trimming and J lost 1 base; unmatched junction nucleotides: 17. DNA for the CDR3: TGTGCCAGCAGCCGCCTGCCCCCGGGACTAGCGAGAGGATCCTACAATGAGCAGTTCTTC. Amino acids: CASSRLPPGLARGSYNEQFF.

A few counts support this clonotype. The chain joins TRBV12-3 or TRBV12-4 to TRBJ1-5, with 10 bases that match TRBD1. V was clipped by 5 bases and J by 2 bases; unmatched bases: 3. The CDR3 has 15 amino acids. The CDR3, as DNA: TGTGCCAGCAGTCCAGGGACAGGGGGCAATCAGCCCCAGCATTTT. Translated: CASSPGTGGNQPQHF.

This clonotype occurred once. At one boundary the junction diverges from the germline segment, which might be a read error. The chain uses TRBV11-3 and TRBJ2-2; TRBD2 is a possible D gene (5 bases). The CDR3 is 14 amino acids. Germline V gene data show CDR1 as SGHNT and CDR2 as YENEEA. This CDR3 is CASKGGSNTGELLF. CDR3 coding DNA: TGTGCCAGCAAGGGCGGATCGAACACCGGGGAACTGTTATTT.

The table lists this clonotype with many counts. The chain employs TRBV10-3 and TRBJ2-2, with a weak D call TRBD1 (6 bases). The germline gives CDR1 ENHRY, CDR2 SYGVKD. This CDR3 spans 16 amino acids. Trimming stripped 7 bases from V and 1 base from J, with 16 bases between. In DNA, the CDR3 is TGTGCCATCACTAGCCCCCAGGGGCTGAACACCGGGGAGCTGTTTTTT. Its protein product is CAITSPQGLNTGELFF.

A word on this clonotype: Just one base apart from a much larger clone, this may be a read error. The V and J genes are TRBV6-2 or TRBV6-3 and TRBJ2-1; 9 bases map to TRBD1. The CDR3 extends over 14 amino acids. Germline lookup yields CDR1 MNHEY and CDR2 SVGEGT. CDR3 in DNA: TGTGCCAACAGTACCGGGACAGGGAGGAATGAGCAGTTCTTC. It encodes CANSTGTGRNEQFF.

The chain is built from TRBV29-1 and TRBJ1-4; no clear D gene. Looked up from germline, CDR1 is SQVTM and CDR2 is ANQGSEA. This CDR3 spans 13 amino acids. The V gene lost 3 bases and the J gene lost 3 bases, with 8 bases spanning the gap. The chain's CDR3 is CSVEGWANEKLFF. CDR3 sequence (DNA): TGCAGCGTTGAGGGCTGGGCTAATGAAAAACTGTTTTTT.

A word on this clonotype: A much larger clone differs by one base, so this may be a read error. V usage is TRBV28 and J usage is TRBJ2-1; 9 nucleotides line up with TRBD2. The DNA end is a closer match to TRBJ2-7, so the J assignment may be wrong. Germline CDR1 is MDHEN and CDR2 is SYDVKM. CDR3 size: 14 residues. The CDR3 loop is CASLAASGTNEQYF. The DNA for the CDR3 is TGTGCCAGCTTAGCGGCTAGCGGGACCAATGAGCAGTACTTC.

This clonotype came up a few times. This chain connects TRBV11-2 to TRBJ2-5, with TRBD2 matching over 11 bases. The germline V gene encodes CDR1 SGHAT and CDR2 FQNNGV. This CDR3 has 18 amino acids. Unmatched junction bases numbered 11, after V lost 4 bases and J lost 1 base. CDR3 bases: TGTGCCAGCAGCTACTGGACTAGCGGGCCGGGGCGCCAAGAGACCCAGTACTTC. Translating gives CASSYWTSGPGRQETQYF.